A selection of T cell receptor beta chains follows, all from one sample in a study of shared clonotypes between healthy human individuals. Profiling relied on immunoSEQ multiplex PCR, and the TCRdb table lists in-frame clones only, not all of them. The sample records about 610,000 clones, roughly 97% being singletons. Sample: naive CD4+ T cells sorted from blood. The origin of the receptors is a young woman in good health. Both conserved end residues are part of each CDR3. The D gene is left open where the match is weak. Expanded clones are given a class, and other clones once, few, many or no size at all.

NA	TRBV6-1	TRBJ1-1	NA	TGTGCCAGCAGTGTGCGTGAGGCTGAAGCTTTCTTT	CASSVREAEAFF
NA	TRBV7-2	TRBJ2-1	NA	TGTGCCAGCAGCTCTTACGGGGGTGAGCAGTTCTTC	CASSSYGGEQFF
NA	TRBV6-6	TRBJ1-1	TRBD1	TGTGCCAGCAGTTACCCAGGGGGAGAAGCTTTCTTT	CASSYPGGEAFF
NA	TRBV28	TRBJ1-2	NA	TGTGCCAGCAGTTTAATCACCAGGGATAGAGGCTACACCTTC	CASSLITRDRGYTF
NA	TRBV6-5	TRBJ2-1	TRBD1	TGTGCCAGCAGCAACGACAGGGGCCCATACAATGAGCAGTTCTTC	CASSNDRGPYNEQFF
NA	TRBV19	TRBJ2-3	TRBD2	TGTGCCAGTAGTCCCCGGGGAGGGGGCACAGATACGCAGTATTTT	CASSPRGGGTDTQYF
NA	TRBV5-1	TRBJ1-5	NA	TGCGCCAGCAGCTTGGTGTCAGGGCTCGATCAGCCCCAGCATTTT	CASSLVSGLDQPQHF
NA	TRBV5-4	TRBJ2-7	NA	TGTGCCAGCAGCTTGGGGCTAGATTCCTACGAGCAGTACTTC	CASSLGLDSYEQYF
NA	TRBV11-2	TRBJ2-1	NA	TGTGCCAGCAGCTTAGCCGGGACCGACGTTATCGATGAGCAGTTCTTC	CASSLAGTDVIDEQFF
NA	TRBV5-4	TRBJ1-1	TRBD1	TGTGCCAGCAGCTTAAAAACAGGGGAGAGCACTGAAGCTTTCTTT	CASSLKTGESTEAFF
NA	TRBV28	TRBJ2-7	NA	TGTGCCAGCGGGCAAGCCTACGAGCAGTACTTC	CASGQAYEQYF
NA	TRBV19	TRBJ2-3	TRBD2	TGTGCCAGTACCCCCGGGAGGGCGGTTCCAGATACGCAGTATTTT	CASTPGRAVPDTQYF
NA	TRBV2	TRBJ2-7	TRBD2	TGTGCCAGCAGTGGTAGACTAGCGAGCCCTTACGAGCAGTACTTC	CASSGRLASPYEQYF
once	TRBV5-1	TRBJ1-1	NA	TGCGCCAGCAGCTTGGCCGAGGGCGCGGGGGCTGAAGCTTTCTTT	CASSLAEGAGAEAFF
NA	TRBV5-3	TRBJ1-2	NA	TGTGCCAGAAGCTCCGAACATTATGGCTACACCTTC	CARSSEHYGYTF
once	TRBV7-3	TRBJ2-3	TRBD2	TGTGCCAGCAGCTTAAGCGTTGGTGCTAGCGGGCCCACAGATACGCAGTATTTT	CASSLSVGASGPTDTQYF
NA	TRBV27	TRBJ2-1	TRBD2	TGTGCCAGCAGTTTAGGGACTAGCGGGAACAATGAGCAGTTCTTC	CASSLGTSGNNEQFF
NA	TRBV19	TRBJ2-7	NA	TGTGCCAGTAAACGGACAGAGAGGACCTACGAGCAGTACTTC	CASKRTERTYEQYF
NA	TRBV7-2	TRBJ2-3	TRBD2	TGTGCCAGCGGCAGGGACTATTCAATAGATACGCAGTATTTT	CASGRDYSIDTQYF
NA	TRBV28	TRBJ2-7	TRBD2	TGTGCCAGCGGCCCTAGCGGAATTCCTTGGGAGCAGTACTTC	CASGPSGIPWEQYF
once	TRBV7-3	TRBJ1-1	NA	TGTGCCAGCAGCTTAAGGGCCCCAGTCGCTCCCCTCTACAGGGTAGATAATAACACTGAAGCTTTCTTT	CASSLRAPVAPLYRVDNNTEAFF
NA	TRBV27	TRBJ2-1	NA	TGTGCCAGCAACCGAATGGCAGGCTCCTACAATGAGCAGTTCTTC	CASNRMAGSYNEQFF
NA	TRBV6-5	TRBJ2-1	NA	TGTGCCAGCAGTTACACCCTCATCAACTGGGGCGGTGAGCAGTTCTTC	CASSYTLINWGGEQFF
NA	TRBV7-2	TRBJ1-3	NA	TGTGCCAGCAGCCCAAACACAGGCGTCGGAAACACCATATATTTT	CASSPNTGVGNTIYF
once	TRBV15	TRBJ2-5	NA	TGTGCCACCAGCAGCAGGGGTCAAGAGACCCAGTACTTC	CATSSRGQETQYF
NA	TRBV5-5	TRBJ2-1	TRBD2	TGTGCCAGCAGCTTGGGTACTAGCGGTTACAATGAGCAGTTCTTC	CASSLGTSGYNEQFF
NA	TRBV28	TRBJ1-4	TRBD1	TGTGCCAGCAGTCAGGGACAGGGGCGTGAAAAACTGTTTTTT	CASSQGQGREKLFF
few	TRBV7-2	TRBJ1-5	NA	TGTGCCAGCAGCTTACTTAATCAGCCCCAGCATTTT	CASSLLNQPQHF
NA	TRBV28	TRBJ2-7	NA	TGTGCCAGCAGCCGCGGGGCCTTCCTTACCTACGAGCAGTACTTC	CASSRGAFLTYEQYF
NA	TRBV28	TRBJ2-1	NA	TGTGCCAGCAGTTTAGGGGGGACTCTCGGTGAGCAGTTCTTC	CASSLGGTLGEQFF
once	TRBV10-3	TRBJ2-7	NA	TGTGCCATCAGTGAGTCGCGTGGCAGGGGTACCCCCTACGAGCAGTACTTC	CAISESRGRGTPYEQYF
NA	TRBV11-2	TRBJ2-7	NA	TGTGCCAGCAGCTTATATAGGGGTACCTACGAGCAGTACTTC	CASSLYRGTYEQYF
NA	TRBV11-2	TRBJ2-7	TRBD1	TGTGCCAGCAGAGGGGACAGGATCCTTTACGAGCAGTACTTC	CASRGDRILYEQYF
NA	TRBV5-1	TRBJ2-1	TRBD2	TGCGCCAGCAGCCATGGGACTAGCGGGAGTAAGGTAACCTACAATGAGCAGTTCTTC	CASSHGTSGSKVTYNEQFF
NA	TRBV28	TRBJ2-7	TRBD2	TGTGCCAGCAGTTTAAAGCTAGCGGGAGCAATGAAGCAGTACTTC	CASSLKLAGAMKQYF
NA	TRBV4-1	TRBJ2-4	NA	TGCGCCAGCAGCCAAGGTGGCCGCCAGGTCGGAAACATTCAGTACTTC	CASSQGGRQVGNIQYF
NA	TRBV28	TRBJ2-7	NA	TGTGCCAGCAGTCGCTCGAGTAGCTGGTACGAGCAGTACTTC	CASSRSSSWYEQYF
NA	TRBV5-4	TRBJ2-1	NA	TGTGCCAGCAGGCATACTAGCTCGGGTGAGCAGTTCTTC	CASRHTSSGEQFF
NA	TRBV5-1	TRBJ2-5	NA	TGCGCCAGCAGATCGATCCCGGGGGTGGAGACCCAGTACTTC	CASRSIPGVETQYF
NA	TRBV9	TRBJ1-4	NA	TGTGCCAGCAGCGTAGCTCCGGGACATAATGAAAAACTGTTTTTT	CASSVAPGHNEKLFF
NA	TRBV28	TRBJ1-3	NA	TGTGCCAGCAGTTTGGGGGGAAAAGGAAACACCATATATTTT	CASSLGGKGNTIYF